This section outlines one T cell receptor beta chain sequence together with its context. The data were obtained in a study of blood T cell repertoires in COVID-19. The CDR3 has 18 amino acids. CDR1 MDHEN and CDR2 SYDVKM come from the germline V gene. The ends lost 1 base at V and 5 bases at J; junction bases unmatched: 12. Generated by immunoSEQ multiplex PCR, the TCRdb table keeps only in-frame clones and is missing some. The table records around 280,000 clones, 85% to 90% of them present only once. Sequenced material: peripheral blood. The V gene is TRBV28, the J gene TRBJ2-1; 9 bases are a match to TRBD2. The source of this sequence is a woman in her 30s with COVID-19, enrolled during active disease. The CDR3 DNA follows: TGTGCCAGCAGTTTATACGGTTTTAGCGGGGGCCCTGACAATGAGCAGTTCTTC. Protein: CASSLYGFSGGPDNEQFF.